The source of this TCR beta chain is a study of blood T cell repertoires in COVID-19. Measured with immunoSEQ multiplex PCR; TCRdb has only the in-frame clones, and not every one. Among 30,000 to 40,000 clones listed, roughly 90% were seen once. V lost 2 bases, J lost 5 bases, and 5 bases stayed unmatched. Germline CDR1 is SGHTA and CDR2 is FQGNSA. The CDR3 consists of 14 residues. The chain uses TRBV7-2 and TRBJ2-5; 7 bases are a match to TRBD1. The origin of this receptor is a man in his forties or fifties with active or convalescent COVID-19. Input material: peripheral blood. In DNA, the CDR3 is TGTGCCAGCAGCTTATACAGGGGTGGGGAGACCCAGTACTTC. This gives the protein CASSLYRGGETQYF.